This entry is about one T cell receptor (beta chain). As yet, its antigen is unknown. The CDR3 is made up of 14 amino acids. Germline loops: CDR1 SGHAT, CDR2 FQNNGV. Germline trimming cut 5 bases from V and 4 bases from J; bases unmatched to any gene: 8. The data originate from a study of T cell responses to AZD1222 COVID-19 vaccine. At the level of the study: Second doses at about 4 or about 12 weeks were pooled. Whole-study results and caveats: In a largely white British group with more females than males, clonal diversity was possibly underestimated.

Data came from immunoSEQ multiplex PCR; TCRdb stores just in-frame clones and leaves some out. In the table there are fewer than 110,000 clones, 87% of which are singletons. This sequence was found in an adult in good health. This sequence joins TRBV11-2 and TRBJ2-7; TRBD2 matches 7 bases. This sample comprised peripheral blood, obtained on day 0 of AZD1222 vaccination. The CDR3 loop reads CASSLTSASYEQYF. DNA of the CDR3: TGTGCCAGCAGCCTAACTAGCGCGTCGTACGAGCAGTACTTC.